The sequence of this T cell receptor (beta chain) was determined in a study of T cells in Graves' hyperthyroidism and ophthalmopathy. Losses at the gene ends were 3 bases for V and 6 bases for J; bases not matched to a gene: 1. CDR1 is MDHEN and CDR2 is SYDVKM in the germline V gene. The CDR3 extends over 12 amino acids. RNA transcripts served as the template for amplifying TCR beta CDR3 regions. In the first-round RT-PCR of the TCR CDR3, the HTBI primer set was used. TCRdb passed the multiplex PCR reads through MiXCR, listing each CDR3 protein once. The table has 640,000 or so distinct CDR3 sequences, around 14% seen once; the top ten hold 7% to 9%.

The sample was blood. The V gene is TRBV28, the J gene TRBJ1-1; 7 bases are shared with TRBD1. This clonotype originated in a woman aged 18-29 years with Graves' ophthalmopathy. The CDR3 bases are TGTGCCAGCAGTTTTCAGGGGGCTGAAGCTTTCTTT. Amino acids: CASSFQGAEAFF.